This T cell receptor beta chain was captured in a study of cytomegalovirus exposure and HLA in healthy donors. The assay was immunoSEQ multiplex PCR, and TCRdb's table has in-frame clones only and misses some. The sample includes about 200,000 clones, roughly 84% of them seen just once. From the approximately 120-subject validation cohort, which was separate from the roughly 710-subject first cohort, the donors were drawn. The CDR3 has 15 amino acids. Between the trimmed V and J ends, which lost 5 bases and 7 bases, there was a span of 21 bases. The V gene's germline CDR1 is MGHRA and CDR2 YSYEKL. Study conclusions and caveats: Within the approximately 110 validation repertoires, first-cohort TCR clusters tended to co-occur, according to a later analysis. In vitro confirmation showed three CMV-associated chains to be CMV antigen specific.

This clone was picked up a small number of times. Antigen specificity is unknown. Sequencing was performed on PBMCs. This sequence originates from a woman aged 25 to 45 in good health and CMV-seropositive. The gene calls are TRBV4-1 and TRBJ2-7; a weak D match, TRBD2 (5 bases). CDR3 amino acids: CASSDNQGSRREQYF. The DNA of the CDR3 is TGCGCCAGCAGCGATAATCAAGGGAGCCGAAGGGAGCAGTACTTC.